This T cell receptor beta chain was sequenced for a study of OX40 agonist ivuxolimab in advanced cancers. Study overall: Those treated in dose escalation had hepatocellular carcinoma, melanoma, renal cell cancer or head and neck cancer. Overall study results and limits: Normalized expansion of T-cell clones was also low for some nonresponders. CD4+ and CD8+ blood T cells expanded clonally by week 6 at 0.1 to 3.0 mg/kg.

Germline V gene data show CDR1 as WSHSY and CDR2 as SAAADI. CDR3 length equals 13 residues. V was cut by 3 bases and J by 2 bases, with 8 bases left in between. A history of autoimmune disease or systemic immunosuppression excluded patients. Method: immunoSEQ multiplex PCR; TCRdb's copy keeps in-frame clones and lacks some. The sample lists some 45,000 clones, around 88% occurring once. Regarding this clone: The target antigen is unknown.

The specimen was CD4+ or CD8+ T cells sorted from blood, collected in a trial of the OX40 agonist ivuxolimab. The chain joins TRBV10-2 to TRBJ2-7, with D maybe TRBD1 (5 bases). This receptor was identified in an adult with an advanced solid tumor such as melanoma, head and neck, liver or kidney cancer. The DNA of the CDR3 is TGCGCCAGCAGTGATGACAGCCCCTACGAGCAGTACGTC. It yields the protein CASSDDSPYEQYV.